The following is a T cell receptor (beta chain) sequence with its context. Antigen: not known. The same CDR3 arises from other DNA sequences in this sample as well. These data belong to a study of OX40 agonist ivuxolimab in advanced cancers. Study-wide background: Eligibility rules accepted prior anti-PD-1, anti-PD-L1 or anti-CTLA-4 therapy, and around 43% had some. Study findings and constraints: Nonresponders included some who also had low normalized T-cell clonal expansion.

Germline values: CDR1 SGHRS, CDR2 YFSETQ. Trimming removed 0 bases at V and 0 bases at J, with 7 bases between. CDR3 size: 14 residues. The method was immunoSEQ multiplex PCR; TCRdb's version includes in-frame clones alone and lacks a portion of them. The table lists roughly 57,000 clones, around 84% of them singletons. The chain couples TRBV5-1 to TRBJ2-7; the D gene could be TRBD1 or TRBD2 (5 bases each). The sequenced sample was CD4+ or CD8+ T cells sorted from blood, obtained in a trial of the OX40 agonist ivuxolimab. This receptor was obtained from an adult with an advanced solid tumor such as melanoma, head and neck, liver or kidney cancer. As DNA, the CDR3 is TGCGCCAGCAGCTTGGGTGGGACCTCCTACGAGCAGTACTTC. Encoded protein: CASSLGGTSYEQYF.